The sample holds many counts of the clone carrying this TCR beta chain. This sample is part of a study of blood T cell repertoires in COVID-19. Study at large: Whether acute or convalescent, the COVID-19 samples came from the United States, Italy and Spain. T cells, B-cell-depleted T cells, or PBMCs supplied cDNA or gDNA.

Germline lookup yields CDR1 MNHNY and CDR2 SVGAGI (reference sequence). The ends were cut back, 7 bases at V and 4 bases at J, with 14 bases in the middle. This CDR3 comprises 14 residues. In the authors' workflow: The authors estimated nucleated cell counts from reference gene primer amplification. Sequencing used immunoSEQ multiplex PCR; TCRdb keeps in-frame clones, though not all of them. Clonal size and the V and J genes are those of that table, whereas D and trimming came from the DNA. The sample consists of over 35,000 clones, 70% to 80% of them appearing once. The sequenced material came from peripheral blood. This TCR was recovered from a man between 70 and 80 years old with acute or convalescent COVID-19. The genes are TRBV6-6 and TRBJ1-5, with D perhaps matching TRBD1 (6 bases). In nucleotides, the CDR3 is TGTGCCAGCAAGGGGGGGAATGATAATCAGCCCCAGCATTTT. This encodes CASKGGNDNQPQHF.